The rows below give T cell receptor beta chains drawn from one sample of a study of response to subunit inactivated influenza vaccine. TCRdb independently ran MiXCR on the RT-PCR reads; one entry per CDR3 protein. The profile covers approximately 700,000 distinct CDR3 sequences, with about a sixth appearing a single time and more than 9% taken by the ten largest. The sequencing here drew on PBMCs from blood, taken about 13 days after vaccination. The receptors shown here come from a man aged 45-60 years who received an inactivated influenza vaccine. Each CDR3 is given with its conserved first and last residue. Each record gives: clone size, V gene, D gene, J gene, CDR3 DNA, CDR3 protein. A D gene is named only where the DNA matches it firmly. Rows give clone size only sometimes, using once, few, many, or a class for an expanded clone.

>few|TRBV5-6|TRBD2|TRBJ2-7
TGTGCCAGCAGCCGGGGGACTAGCGGGATCCTAGGGGGACACGAGCAGTACTTC
CASSRGTSGILGGHEQYF
>many|TRBV15|-|TRBJ1-4
TGTGCCACCAGCAGATCTCGGGGGGGCGCGGAGGAAAAACTGTTTTTT
CATSRSRGGAEEKLFF
>few|TRBV6-1|TRBD1|TRBJ1-2
TGTGCCAGCAAGGGCCCCTACGAGGGGGCTGGCTACACCTTC
CASKGPYEGAGYTF
>once|TRBV7-8|-|TRBJ2-3
TGTGCCAGCAGCTCTAGAGGGGCGGGCCATAGGCCAGATACGCAGTATTTT
CASSSRGAGHRPDTQYF
>-|TRBV19|-|TRBJ2-3
TGTGCCAGTAGTAACTTTCAGTGGGATACGCAGTATTTT
CASSNFQWDTQYF
>many|TRBV7-2|-|TRBJ1-1
TGTGCCAGCAGCCCCGGGGGAAAGGCTTTCTTT
CASSPGGKAFF
>few|TRBV7-2|TRBD2|TRBJ2-1
TGTGCCAGCAGCTTTTACGTAGCGGGAGAGTCCTACAATGAGCAGTTCTTC
CASSFYVAGESYNEQFF
>few|TRBV6-1|-|TRBJ2-1
TGTGCCAGCGCCAAACTTCCTCTTCGGGGGGCGGGAACTGGTGAGCAGTTCTTC
CASAKLPLRGAGTGEQFF
>few|TRBV3-1|-|TRBJ2-3
TGTGCCAGCAGCGCCCGTACTAGCAGTGATACGCAGTATTTT
CASSARTSSDTQYF
>few|TRBV10-3|-|TRBJ1-4
TGTGCCATCAGTGAGTCTCGGGGGCTAGATGAAAAACTGTTTTTT
CAISESRGLDEKLFF
>many|TRBV7-2|-|TRBJ2-3
TGTGCCAGCAGCTTAGCGGTTTCCGCGGCGCAGGATACGCAGTATTTT
CASSLAVSAAQDTQYF
>-|TRBV24-1|TRBD1|TRBJ2-1
TGTGCCACCAGTGATCGATCGGGACAGGGTTACAATGAGCAGTTCTTC
CATSDRSGQGYNEQFF
>few|TRBV3-1|TRBD2|TRBJ2-1
TGTGCCAGCAGCCTACCTAGCGGGAGAGGGAATGAGCAGTTCTTC
CASSLPSGRGNEQFF
>few|TRBV30|-|TRBJ2-1
TGTGCCTGGAGTGTACTTGTGGCAGGGGAGCAGTTCTTC
CAWSVLVAGEQFF
>few|TRBV15|-|TRBJ1-5
TGTGCCACCAGCAGAGCGATTGGGCGGGAGAATCAGCCCCAGCATTTT
CATSRAIGRENQPQHF
>-|TRBV4-3|-|TRBJ2-4
TGCGCCAGCAGCCAAGATAAGGGAGGGGGAAACATTCAGTACTTC
CASSQDKGGGNIQYF
>-|TRBV7-2|-|TRBJ1-4
TGTGCCAGCAGCTCCCGCCGAGTCCGACTGCCTGATGAAAAACTGTTTTTT
CASSSRRVRLPDEKLFF
>-|TRBV6-5|-|TRBJ2-7
TGTGCCAGCAGTTACCTGGCAGCCACTACGTACGAGCAGTACTTC
CASSYLAATTYEQYF
>few|TRBV29-1|-|TRBJ1-2
TGCAGCGTGGTCTCTAGGACCGCCCAGTCTGGGGGCTACACCTTC
CSVVSRTAQSGGYTF
>-|TRBV7-2|-|TRBJ2-1
TGTGCCAGCAGCGGACAGAGAGCCTACAATGAGCAGTTCTTC
CASSGQRAYNEQFF
>once|TRBV19|-|TRBJ2-2
TGTGCCAGTAGTATAACTTCCACTCACGGGGAGCTGTTTTTT
CASSITSTHGELFF
>many|TRBV29-1|TRBD1|TRBJ1-1
TGCAGCGTTGATACAGGGGACACTGAAGCTTTCTTT
CSVDTGDTEAFF